These 8 T cell receptor beta chains were all obtained from the same sample, sequenced in a study of CD4 T cells in relation to SARS-CoV-2 and coronaviruses. Their target antigens are unknown. Profiled with immunoSEQ multiplex PCR; TCRdb holds only in-frame clones, not every one. The repertoire holds tens of thousands of clones, with around 76% as singletons. The unexposed donors gave CD4+ T cells in 2011-2018, prior to COVID-19. After roughly 9 days of culture, CD4+ T cells were isolated. Sequences were obtained from CD4+ T cells from PBMCs, cultured in vitro. These receptors came from a human donor in good health.

The chain uses TRBV19 and TRBJ2-3; 9 bases line up with TRBD2. Unmatched junction bases numbered 8, after V lost 7 bases and J lost 0 bases. This CDR3 comprises 16 residues. Germline V gene lookup returns CDR1 LNHDA and CDR2 SQIVND (reference sequence). This CDR3 reads CASNPKTSGSTDTQYF. CDR3 nucleotide sequence: TGTGCCAGTAACCCAAAAACTAGCGGGAGCACAGATACGCAGTATTTT.

This clone was observed a handful of times. The chain is built from TRBV5-1 and TRBJ1-2; 8 bases are shared with TRBD1. From germline, CDR1 is SGHRS and CDR2 YFSETQ. V was pared by 2 bases and J by 4 bases, with 10 bases of the junction left unmatched. The CDR3 loop spans 16 amino acids. This chain's CDR3 is CASSLGEGQGVYGYTF. In nucleotides, the CDR3 is TGCGCCAGCAGCTTAGGAGAAGGACAGGGTGTCTATGGCTACACCTTC.

This clone was found a few times. The rearrangement links TRBV5-1 to TRBJ2-3, with 13 bases matching TRBD2. The CDR3 extends over 15 amino acids. Germline CDR1 SGHRS, CDR2 YFSETQ. The V gene end was trimmed by 4 bases and the J gene end by 6 bases; junction bases not matched to a gene: 5. The CDR3 loop reads CASSPSGLAGDTQYF. The CDR3 region has the DNA TGCGCCAGCAGCCCGTCGGGACTAGCGGGGGATACGCAGTATTTT. Drawing the rest from reference TRBV5-1 and TRBJ2-3, the complete variable domain is KAGVTQTPRYLIKTRGQQVTLSCSPISGHRSVSWYQQTPGQGLQFLFEYFSETQRNKGNFPGRFSGRQFSNSRSEMNVSTLELGDSALYLCASSPSGLAGDTQYFGPGTRLTVL.

The chain combines TRBV3-1 (or the pseudogene TRBV3-2) with TRBJ2-2; TRBD1 is a possible D gene (5 bases). The CDR3 is made up of 13 amino acids. The germline V gene has CDR1 LGHDT and CDR2 YNNKEL (reference sequence). The V end lost 2 bases, the J end lost 7 bases, and 8 bases lay between the germline ends. The CDR3 region has the DNA TGTGCCAGCAGCCAATATAGGGGCGGGGAGCTGTTTTTT. Translating it yields CASSQYRGGELFF.

The rearrangement joins TRBV2 to TRBJ2-3, with 8 bases that match TRBD1. The trim removed 4 bases at V and 1 base at J, leaving 1 base unmatched. Germline lookup yields CDR1 SNHLY and CDR2 FYNNEI. The CDR3 contains 14 residues. The CDR3 DNA is TGTGCCAGCAGTGCACAGGGGGGCACAGATACGCAGTATTTT. It translates to CASSAQGGTDTQYF.

This chain connects TRBV19 to TRBJ1-5, with 9 bases fitting TRBD1. CDR1 is LNHDA and CDR2 is SQIVND in the germline V gene (reference sequence). This CDR3 is built from 13 residues. V lost 8 bases and J lost 4; bases outside the gene matches: 3. CDR3 loop: CASAGQGNQPQHF. In DNA, the CDR3 is TGTGCCAGTGCGGGACAGGGAAATCAGCCCCAGCATTTT.

This chain joins TRBV5-1 and TRBJ1-1; perhaps TRBD1 as D (5 bases). The ends were cut back, 4 bases at V and 2 bases at J, with 18 bases in the middle. The CDR3 length is 16 residues. Germline V lookup: CDR1 SGHRS, CDR2 YFSETQ. The CDR3 DNA is TGCGCCAGCAGCCCCCGACAGATTATGGACAACACTGAAGCTTTCTTT. Translating gives CASSPRQIMDNTEAFF.

The chain uses TRBV15 and TRBJ1-4, with D possibly TRBD1 on 5 matching bases. Trimming left V 0 bases short and J 8 bases short, with 16 bases between. Per the germline V gene, CDR1 is LNHNV and CDR2 is YYDKDF (reference sequence). The CDR3 extends over 16 amino acids. DNA for the CDR3: TGTGCCACCAGCAGAGATAAAACCCCAGGGAGGGAAAAACTGTTTTTT. Translation: CATSRDKTPGREKLFF.